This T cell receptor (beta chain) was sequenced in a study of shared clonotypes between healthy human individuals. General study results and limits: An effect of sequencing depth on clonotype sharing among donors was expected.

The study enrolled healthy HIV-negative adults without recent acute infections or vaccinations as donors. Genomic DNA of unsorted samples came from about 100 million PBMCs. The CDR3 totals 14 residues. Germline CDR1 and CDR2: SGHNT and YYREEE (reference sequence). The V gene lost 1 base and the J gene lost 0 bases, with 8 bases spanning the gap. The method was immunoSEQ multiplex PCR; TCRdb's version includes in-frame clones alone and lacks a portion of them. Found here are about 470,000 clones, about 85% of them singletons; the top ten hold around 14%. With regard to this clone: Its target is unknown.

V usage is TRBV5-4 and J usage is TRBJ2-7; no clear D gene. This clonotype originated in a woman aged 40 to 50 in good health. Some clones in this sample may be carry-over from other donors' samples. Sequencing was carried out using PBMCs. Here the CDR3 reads CASSLRPSSYEQYF. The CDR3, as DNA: TGTGCCAGCAGCTTGCGGCCAAGCTCCTACGAGCAGTACTTC.